This TCR beta chain came from a study of blood T cell repertoires in COVID-19. Study context: The United States, Italy and Spain provided the acute and convalescent COVID-19 samples.

V gave up 4 bases and J gave up 4 bases; unmatched junction bases: 3. The CDR3 contains 15 residues. CDR1 SGHTS and CDR2 YDEGEE come from the germline V gene. The table came from immunoSEQ multiplex PCR; TCRdb's copy has only in-frame clones and leaves some out. The table lists hundreds of thousands of clones, around 88% of them singletons, with about 7% in the top ten. This clone showed up many times. The specimen was peripheral blood. J is TRBJ2-1 and V is TRBV5-8; TRBD2 matches 12 bases. The clonotype originates from a woman aged 60-70 years with COVID-19, enrolled during active disease. CDR3 loop: CASSLGLAGYNEQFF. The CDR3 nucleotides are TGTGCCAGCAGCCTCGGACTAGCGGGGTACAATGAGCAGTTCTTC.